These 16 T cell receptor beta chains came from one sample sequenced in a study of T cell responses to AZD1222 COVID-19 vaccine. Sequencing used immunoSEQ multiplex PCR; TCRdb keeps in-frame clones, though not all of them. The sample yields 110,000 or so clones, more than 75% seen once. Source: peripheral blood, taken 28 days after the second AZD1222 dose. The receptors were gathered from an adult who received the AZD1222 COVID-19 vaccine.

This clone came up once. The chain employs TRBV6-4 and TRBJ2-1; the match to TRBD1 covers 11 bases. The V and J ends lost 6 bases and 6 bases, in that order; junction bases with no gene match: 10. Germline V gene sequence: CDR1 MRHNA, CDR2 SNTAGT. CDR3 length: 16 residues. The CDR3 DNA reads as TGTGCCAGCAGCGAACGAACCGGGACAGGGGGCAATGAGCAGTTCTTC. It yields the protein CASSERTGTGGNEQFF.

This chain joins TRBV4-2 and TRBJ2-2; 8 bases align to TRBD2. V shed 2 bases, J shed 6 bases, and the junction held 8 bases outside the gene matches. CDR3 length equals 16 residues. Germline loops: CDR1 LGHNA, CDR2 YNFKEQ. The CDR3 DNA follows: TGTGCCAGCAGCCAAAACTTCGGGAGGGCCCCCGGGGAGCTGTTTTTT. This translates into CASSQNFGRAPGELFF.

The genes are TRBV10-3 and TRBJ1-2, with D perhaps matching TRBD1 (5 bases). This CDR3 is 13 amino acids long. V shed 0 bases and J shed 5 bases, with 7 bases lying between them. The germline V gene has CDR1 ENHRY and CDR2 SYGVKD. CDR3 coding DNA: TGTGCCATCAGTGAGTCGGACACGTATGGCTACACCTTC. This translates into CAISESDTYGYTF.

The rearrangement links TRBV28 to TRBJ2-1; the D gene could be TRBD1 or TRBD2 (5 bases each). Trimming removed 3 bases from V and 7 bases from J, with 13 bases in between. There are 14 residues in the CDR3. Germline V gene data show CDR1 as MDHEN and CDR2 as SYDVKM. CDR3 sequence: CASSFLGEWNEQFF. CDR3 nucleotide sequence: TGTGCCAGCAGTTTTTTGGGGGAATGGAATGAGCAGTTCTTC.

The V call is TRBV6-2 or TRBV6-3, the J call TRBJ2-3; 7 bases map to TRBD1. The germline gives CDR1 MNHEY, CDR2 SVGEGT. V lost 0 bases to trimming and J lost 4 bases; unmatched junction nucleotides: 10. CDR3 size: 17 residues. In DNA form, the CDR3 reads TGTGCCAGCAGTTACTCGTCCCGGGACAGATCGGCAGATACGCAGTATTTT. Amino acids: CASSYSSRDRSADTQYF.

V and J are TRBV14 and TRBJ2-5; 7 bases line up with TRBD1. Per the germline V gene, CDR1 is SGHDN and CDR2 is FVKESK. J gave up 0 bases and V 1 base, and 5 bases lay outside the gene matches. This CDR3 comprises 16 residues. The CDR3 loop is CASSQVRGGDQETQYF. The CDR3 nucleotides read TGTGCCAGCAGCCAAGTGAGAGGGGGCGACCAAGAGACCCAGTACTTC.

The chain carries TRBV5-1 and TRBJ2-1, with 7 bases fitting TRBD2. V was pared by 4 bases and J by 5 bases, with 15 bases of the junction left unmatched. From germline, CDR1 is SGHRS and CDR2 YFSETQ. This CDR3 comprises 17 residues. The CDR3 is CASSTAPLALQNNEQFF. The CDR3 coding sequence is TGCGCCAGCAGCACCGCCCCACTAGCGCTCCAGAACAATGAGCAGTTCTTC.

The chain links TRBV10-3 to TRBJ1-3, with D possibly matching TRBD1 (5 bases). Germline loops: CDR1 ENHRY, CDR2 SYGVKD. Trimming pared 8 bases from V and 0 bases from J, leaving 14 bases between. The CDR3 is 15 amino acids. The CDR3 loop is CAIRGGDHSGNTIYF. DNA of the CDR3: TGTGCCATCCGCGGGGGGGATCACTCTGGAAACACCATATATTTT.

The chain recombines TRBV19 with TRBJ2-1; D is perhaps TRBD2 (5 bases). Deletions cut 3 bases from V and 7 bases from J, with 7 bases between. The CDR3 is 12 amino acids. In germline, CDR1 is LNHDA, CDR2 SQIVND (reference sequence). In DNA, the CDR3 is TGTGCCAGTAGTATGCGCGGGAATGAGCAGTTCTTC. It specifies CASSMRGNEQFF.

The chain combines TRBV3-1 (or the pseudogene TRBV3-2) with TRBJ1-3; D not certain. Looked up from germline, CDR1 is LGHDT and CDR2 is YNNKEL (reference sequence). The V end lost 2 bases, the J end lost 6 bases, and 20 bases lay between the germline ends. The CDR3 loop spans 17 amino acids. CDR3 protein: CASSQLLFRVIENTIYF. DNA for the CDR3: TGTGCCAGCAGCCAACTACTTTTTAGGGTAATTGAAAACACCATATATTTT.

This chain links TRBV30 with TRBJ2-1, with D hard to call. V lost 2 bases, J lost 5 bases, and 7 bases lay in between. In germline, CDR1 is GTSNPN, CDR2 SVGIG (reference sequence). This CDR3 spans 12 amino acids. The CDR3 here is CAWSWWDNEQFF. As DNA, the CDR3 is TGTGCCTGGAGTTGGTGGGACAATGAGCAGTTCTTC.

Here the CDR3 reads CASSPFRGDTEAFF. The CDR3 DNA follows: TGTGCCAGTAGTCCGTTCAGGGGGGACACTGAAGCTTTCTTT. The chain couples TRBV19 to TRBJ1-1, with 7 bases aligning to TRBD1. This CDR3 has 14 amino acids. Germline lookup yields CDR1 LNHDA and CDR2 SQIVND (reference sequence). Losses at the gene ends were 5 bases for V and 3 bases for J; bases not matched to a gene: 6. Filled out from reference TRBV19 and TRBJ1-1, the complete variable domain reads DGGITQSPKYLFRKEGQNVTLSCEQNLNHDAMYWYRQDPGQGLRLIYYSQIVNDFQKGDIAEGYSVSREKKESFPLTVTSAQKNPTAFYLCASSPFRGDTEAFFGQGTRLTVV.

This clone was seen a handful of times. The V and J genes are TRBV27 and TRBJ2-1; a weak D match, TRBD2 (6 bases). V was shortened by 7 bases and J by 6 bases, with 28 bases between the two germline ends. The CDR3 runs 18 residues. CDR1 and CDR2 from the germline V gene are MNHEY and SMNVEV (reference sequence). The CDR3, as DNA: TGTGCCAGCAACCCTTTTGGGACTCTCCCCCCCACCGGCAATGAGCAGTTCTTC. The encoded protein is CASNPFGTLPPTGNEQFF.

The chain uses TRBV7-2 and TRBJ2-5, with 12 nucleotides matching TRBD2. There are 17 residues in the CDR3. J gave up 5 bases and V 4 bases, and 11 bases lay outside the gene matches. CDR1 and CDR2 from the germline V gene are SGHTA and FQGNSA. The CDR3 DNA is TGTGCCAGCAGCTCCTACCCCCTAGCGGGGGGGCCGGAGACCCAGTACTTC. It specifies CASSSYPLAGGPETQYF.

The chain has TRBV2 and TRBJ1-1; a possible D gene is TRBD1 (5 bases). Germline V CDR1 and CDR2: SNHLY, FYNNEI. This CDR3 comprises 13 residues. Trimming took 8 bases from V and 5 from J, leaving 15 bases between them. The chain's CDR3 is CASRRGPATEAFF. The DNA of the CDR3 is TGTGCCAGCCGGCGGGGCCCTGCAACTGAAGCTTTCTTT.

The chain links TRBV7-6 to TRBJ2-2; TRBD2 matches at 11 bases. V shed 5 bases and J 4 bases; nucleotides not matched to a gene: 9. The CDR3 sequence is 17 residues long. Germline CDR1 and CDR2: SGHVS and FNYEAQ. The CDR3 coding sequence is TGTGCCAGCAGCCGAGGTCTAGCGGGGGGCCCCACCGGGGAGCTGTTTTTT. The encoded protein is CASSRGLAGGPTGELFF. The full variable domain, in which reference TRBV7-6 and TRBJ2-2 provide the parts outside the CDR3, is GAGVSQSPRYKVTKRGQDVALRCDPISGHVSLYWYRQALGQGPEFLTYFNYEAQQDKSGLPNDRFSAERPEGSISTLTIQRTEQRDSAMYRCASSRGLAGGPTGELFFGEGSRLTVL.